Reported below is one T cell receptor beta chain. This sample is drawn from a study of blood T cells in healthy people across ages. The authors ran a second PCR of 7 to 11 cycles using a sample-barcoded 5' primer and a J-beta primer mix. TCRdb reprocessed the 5' RACE reads with MiXCR, giving one entry per CDR3 protein. The sample contains around 1,500,000 distinct CDR3 sequences, about 30% of which appear only once. This CDR3 is 15 amino acids long. The trim removed 1 base at V and 2 bases at J, leaving 4 bases unmatched. Germline assignment: CDR1 SNHLY and CDR2 FYNNEI. This clonotype originated in a woman in her twenties or thirties in good health. The chain carries TRBV2 and TRBJ2-7; 8 nucleotides align to TRBD1. What was sequenced was blood. The CDR3 sequence is CASSEEWTGTYEQYF. The CDR3 bases are TGTGCCAGCAGTGAAGAATGGACAGGGACCTACGAGCAGTACTTC. The full variable domain, its missing parts supplied by reference TRBV2 and TRBJ2-7, is EPEVTQTPSHQVTQMGQEVILRCVPISNHLYFYWYRQILGQKVEFLVSFYNNEISEKSEIFDDQFSVERPDGSNFTLKIRSTKLEDSAMYFCASSEEWTGTYEQYFGPGTRLTVT.